The source of this T cell receptor beta chain is a study of cytomegalovirus exposure and HLA in healthy donors. Study in general: An early data release held about 85 million unique TCRs from HLA-typed donors.

The length of the CDR3 is 15 residues. The germline V gene has CDR1 MGHRA and CDR2 YSYEKL. V shed 4 bases and J 6 bases; nucleotides not matched to a gene: 9. Study-level findings and limits: TCR beta chains numbering approximately 150 were designated cytomegalovirus-associated.

As regards this clone: Its antigen is not known.

It was with 60 Vbeta and 13 Jbeta primers that the PCR ran. Profiled with immunoSEQ multiplex PCR; TCRdb holds only in-frame clones, not every one. This table holds around 200,000 clones, 80% found once. The sequencing sample was made of PBMCs. J is TRBJ2-3 and V is TRBV4-1; 8 positions agree with TRBD1. This receptor was taken from a boy aged 5-17 years in good health and CMV-seronegative. CDR3: CASSLRQGNEDTQYF. DNA of the CDR3: TGCGCCAGCAGCCTTCGACAGGGGAATGAGGATACGCAGTATTTT.